The sequence of this T cell receptor beta chain was determined in a study of spatial heterogeneity in lung cancer (dated by TCRdb to about 2019). Looking at the study overall: Beta-chain transcripts were consistently detected in greater numbers than alpha-chain transcripts, which likely reflected higher beta-chain transcript abundance. In the raw uncorrected reads, each unique combination of TCR and UMI appeared on average more than ten times. In non-small cell lung cancer, the study quantitatively compared TCR alpha and beta repertoires across several tumor regions, matched nontumor lung, and blood. TCR repertoire features were related to nonsynonymous mutation counts determined by whole-exome sequencing of tumor tissue. At surgery, both alpha and beta chains were TCR-sequenced in 220 tumor regions, approximately 64 matched nontumor lung samples and a few dozen PBMC samples.

Receptor libraries were prepared by 5' RACE. TCRdb shows the sequencer as NextSeq 500. The TCR library protocol attached a unique molecular identifier to each TCR cDNA molecule to allow correction of PCR and sequencing errors. Per the authors' processing: TCR identification, UMI-based error correction and CDR3 extraction were performed with Decombinator tools. Expanded TCRs were defined as those above a frequency of 2 per 1,000, corresponding to the top 1% of the tumor frequency distribution. Rényi diversity was computed with the R vegan package after subsampling each repertoire 100 times to 5,000 TCRs. CDR3 similarity networks were constructed using string-kernel similarity of amino acid triplets, with links drawn between CDR3s whose pairwise similarity was above 0.82. TCRdb redid the processing of the public reads, applying fastp at Q25 and MiXCR, and retained in-frame beta chains. Duplicate CDR3 protein sequences are folded into a single record with the most common DNA and genes. TCRdb's processing, not the authors', yielded these V and J calls. This sample gives 20,000 to 25,000 distinct CDR3 sequences in total; just over 4.5% of them show up just once. The ten largest clones capture around 7.4% of the sample.

Read against the paper, the sample's time point label means: sample taken at primary tumor resection. Without any cell sorting, TCR sequencing was performed on whole RNA extracted either from tumor and nontumor lung tissue or from cryopreserved PBMC samples. The donors were about 65 patients from the lung TRACERx cohort who had early-stage, untreated non-small cell lung cancer. Patients were selected for TCR sequencing only if sufficient RNA was available from at least two tumor regions. This clonotype occurred many times. There is no known antigen for this receptor. The input lacks base qualities; no much larger clone sits a single base away. From a lookup of the germline V gene (reference sequence), CDR1 and CDR2 are SEHNR and FQNEAQ. Trimming costs V 5 bases and J 2 bases, and their ends lie 4 bases apart. The CDR3, from cysteine to phenylalanine, totals 12 residues. Only CDR3 DNA remains: 36 bases, in frame from the first base.

Study-level results and caveats: Confirming at a functional level the hypothesis that regional TCRs recognize regional mutations was considered to require additional single-cell paired TCR alpha and beta sequencing. Ubiquitous expanded tumor TCRs were detected in blood more often at tumor resection than at routine follow-up.

This material consisted of PBMCs, taken at surgery. The sequence joins TRBV7-9 to TRBJ1-3, with the D gene not confidently named. This TCR was sampled from a male donor with early-stage non-small cell lung cancer. For the CDR3, the sequence is CASSPAGNTIYF. The DNA is as follows: TGTGCCAGCAGCCCGGCTGGAAACACCATATATTTT.